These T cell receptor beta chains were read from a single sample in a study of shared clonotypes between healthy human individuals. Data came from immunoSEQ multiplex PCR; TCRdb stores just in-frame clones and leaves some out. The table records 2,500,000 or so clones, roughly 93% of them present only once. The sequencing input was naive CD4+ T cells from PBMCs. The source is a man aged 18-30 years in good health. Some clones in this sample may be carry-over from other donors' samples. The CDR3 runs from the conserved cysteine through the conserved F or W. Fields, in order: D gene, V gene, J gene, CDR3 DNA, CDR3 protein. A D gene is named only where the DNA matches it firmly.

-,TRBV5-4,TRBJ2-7,TGTGCCAGCAGGCTTATCTCTGACTCAGGCTACGAGCAGTACTTC,CASRLISDSGYEQYF
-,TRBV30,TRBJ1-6,TGTGCCTGGAGCTGGCAGGGAACCACCTATAATTCACCCCTCCACTTT,CAWSWQGTTYNSPLHF
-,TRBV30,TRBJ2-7,TGTGCCTGGAGCCCACCATCCAGGGGCCCGAGCTCCTACGAGCAGTACTTC,CAWSPPSRGPSSYEQYF
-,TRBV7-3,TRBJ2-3,TGTGCCAGCAGCTTAAACGCGGACTTCGCTCCAGTCTTT,CASSLNADFAPVF
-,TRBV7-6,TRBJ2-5,TGTGCCAGCAGCCGAGAGGTCCGGGGAGAGACCCAGTACTTC,CASSREVRGETQYF
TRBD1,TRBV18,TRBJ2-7,TGTGCCAGCTCATCCAACAGGGGGCCCTACGAGCAGTACTTC,CASSSNRGPYEQYF
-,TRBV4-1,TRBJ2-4,TGCGCCAGCAGCGGAGGGGAGGGGGGCCTGGCCAAAAACATTCAGTACTTC,CASSGGEGGLAKNIQYF
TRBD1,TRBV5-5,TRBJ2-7,TGTGCCAGCAGACCCGGGACAGGGAACGAGCAGTACTTC,CASRPGTGNEQYF
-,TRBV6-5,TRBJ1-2,TGTGCCAGCAGTTATTCCGGGACACGCGGCTACACCTTC,CASSYSGTRGYTF
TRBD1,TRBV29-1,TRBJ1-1,TGCAGCGCGCGTGACAGGGGTGGTGGCACTGAAGCTTTCTTT,CSARDRGGGTEAFF
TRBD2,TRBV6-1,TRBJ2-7,TGTGCCAGCAGTGGCGGGGGGGGCCCCTCCTACGAGCAGTACTTC,CASSGGGGPSYEQYF
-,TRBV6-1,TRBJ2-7,TGTGCCAGCAGTGAAGCTCGGGGCAACGAGCAGTACTTC,CASSEARGNEQYF
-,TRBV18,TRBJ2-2,TGTGCCAGCTCAGTCCGGCGTGACGGGGAGCTGTTTTTT,CASSVRRDGELFF
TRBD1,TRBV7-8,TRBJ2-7,TGTGCCAGCAGACGACAGGGATCTAACGAGCAGTACTTC,CASRRQGSNEQYF
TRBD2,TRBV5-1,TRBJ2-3,TGCGCCAGCAGCAAAACTAGCGGGGGACGCACAGATACGCAGTATTTT,CASSKTSGGRTDTQYF